This T cell receptor beta chain derives from a study of cytomegalovirus exposure and HLA in healthy donors. General study findings and limits: It is likely that the observed cluster of highly shared sequence variants was a sequencing artifact.

A remark on this clone: The antigen remains undetermined.

V was clipped by 2 bases and J by 6 bases; unmatched bases: 6. CDR3 length equals 14 residues. Germline V gene sequence: CDR1 LNHDA, CDR2 SQIVND (reference sequence). The study ran its PCR with 60 Vbeta and 13 Jbeta primers. Produced via immunoSEQ multiplex PCR; TCRdb's table is partial and in-frame only. Its table records 150,000 to 200,000 clones. The sample consisted of PBMCs. The sequence came from a young woman in good health and CMV-seropositive. The chain recombines TRBV19 with TRBJ1-1; 7 nucleotides line up with TRBD1. This CDR3 reads CASSIPGTVAEAFF. The CDR3 DNA reads TGTGCCAGTAGTATACCCGGGACAGTGGCTGAAGCTTTCTTT. The full variable domain, rest sourced from reference TRBV19 and TRBJ1-1, is DGGITQSPKYLFRKEGQNVTLSCEQNLNHDAMYWYRQDPGQGLRLIYYSQIVNDFQKGDIAEGYSVSREKKESFPLTVTSAQKNPTAFYLCASSIPGTVAEAFFGQGTRLTVV.